This TCR beta chain came from a study of OX40 agonist ivuxolimab in advanced cancers. Context from the whole study: Ivuxolimab was a fully human IgG2 agonistic monoclonal antibody targeting the costimulatory receptor OX40 (CD134). Intravenous ivuxolimab was administered to patients every 2 weeks at six dose levels: 0.01, 0.1, 0.3, 1.5, 3 and 10 mg/kg. Among the roughly 52 dose-escalation patients, roughly 20 had hepatocellular carcinoma, 15 or so melanoma, 9 renal cell carcinoma and 9 head and neck cancer. The dose-escalation cohort was around 83% male with a mean age of approximately 60 years, ranging from roughly 20 to 80. Patients were allowed to have had prior anti-PD-1, anti-PD-L1 or anti-CTLA-4 therapy, and around 41% of the dose-escalation patients had previously received checkpoint inhibitors. Partial responses occurred in three dose-escalation patients, of whom one had hepatocellular carcinoma and two had cutaneous melanoma. Peripheral TCRbeta sequencing was intended to test whether TCR sequence diversity was altered and clonal T-cell expansion was caused by ivuxolimab. The monotherapy dose-escalation portion (N = 52 patients) of the phase I ivuxolimab trial is reported in the paper. Summary of the overall study and its limitations: Partial responders in the 0.1-3.0 mg/kg groups had among the lowest normalized peripheral clonal expansion, especially among CD8+ T cells. At doses of 0.1 to 3.0 mg/kg, clonal expansion of both CD4+ and CD8+ blood T cells was observed from baseline to week 6. Antigen specificity was not determined for the clonally expanded peripheral T cells. Low levels of normalized T-cell clonal expansion were also seen in some patients who did not respond. After ivuxolimab, CD8+ T cells had more expanded clones than CD4+ T cells on average.

Concerning this clone itself: Its recognized antigen is unknown. Base qualities are not at hand, and no much larger clone is one base apart. The same CDR3 also results from other DNA sequences found in this sample.

The germline V gene encodes CDR1 MNHEY and CDR2 SMNVEV (reference sequence). Including cysteine and phenylalanine, the CDR3 has 12 amino acids. The only DNA kept is the CDR3, 36 bases in frame from the first base. The trim is 5 bases for V and 2 bases for J, with a gap of 6 bases between the germline ends. The trial excluded patients who had a history of autoimmune disease or who were on systemic immunosuppression. Peripheral blood for TCR sequencing was drawn from every dose cohort at baseline, at cycle 4 day 1 and at cycle 7 day 1. The samples were drawn from a first-in-human, open-label, multicenter phase I dose-escalation trial of ivuxolimab. Adults with locally advanced or metastatic melanoma, renal cell, hepatocellular, or head and neck squamous cell carcinoma were enrolled in the trial. Before TCR sequencing, CD4+ T cells and CD8+ T cells from peripheral blood were sorted into separate populations.

Genomic DNA was extracted from sorted cells for sequencing of the TCRbeta CDR3 region. The immunoSEQ Assay was used to sequence the TCRbeta CDR3 regions. TCRdb carries this immuneACCESS record with in-frame sequences only. Its versions omit some clonotypes, under half of them owing to an unresolved V gene in the studies checked, with the rest unexplained. Here the sample has roughly 49,000 clones; about 80% occur a single time. The ten largest clones represent 1.5% to 2% of the sample. The sequence links TRBV27 to TRBJ1-2, with the D gene uncertain. The sequence derives from an adult with an advanced solid tumor such as melanoma, head and neck, liver or kidney cancer. Sequencing used CD4+ or CD8+ T cells sorted from blood, obtained in a trial of the OX40 agonist ivuxolimab. The CDR3 region reads CASSQGNYGYTF. The DNA sequence follows: TGTGCCAGCAGTCAAGGGAACTATGGCTACACCTTC.